A selection of T cell receptor beta chains follows, all from one sample in a study of persistence of HIV-infected CD4 T cells. Their target antigens are unknown. Here immunoSEQ multiplex PCR was the method, and the copy in TCRdb shows in-frame clones only, minus some. The sample shows more than 30,000 clones, 82% of them seen only once. The sample was cultured CD4+ T cells from PBMCs, taken from a patient who received antiretroviral therapy. The receptors originated from an adult with HIV. The donor label of this sample is uncertain. The CDR3 runs from the conserved cysteine through the conserved F or W. The D gene is left open where the match is weak. Clone size appears in some rows only: once, few, many, or a class for an expanded clone.

j_gene | abundance | d_gene | v_gene | CDR3nt | CDR3aa
TRBJ1-1 | . | . | TRBV5-4 | TGTGCCAGCAGCTCGGGACTTACCTTGAACACTGAAGCTTTCTTT | CASSSGLTLNTEAFF
TRBJ2-2 | . | TRBD1 | TRBV18 | TGTGCCAGCTCACCAAGGGACAGCGGGGAGCTGTTTTTT | CASSPRDSGELFF
TRBJ1-3 | . | . | TRBV4-2 | TGTGCCAGCAGCACCCATCCCCAGAGCTCTGGAAACACCATATATTTT | CASSTHPQSSGNTIYF
TRBJ2-1 | once | TRBD1 | TRBV4-1 | TGCGCCAGCAGCCTCCTGGACAGGGGGCTTTACAATGAGCAGTTCTTC | CASSLLDRGLYNEQFF
TRBJ2-1 | . | . | TRBV9 | TGTGCCAGCAGCGAAGCCCCAAGCTCCTACAATGAGCAGTTCTTC | CASSEAPSSYNEQFF
TRBJ2-1 | . | TRBD2 | TRBV10-2 | TGCGCCAGCGGACTAGCGGGGGGGCTTAATGAGCAGTTCTTC | CASGLAGGLNEQFF
TRBJ1-5 | . | . | TRBV4-1 | TGCGCCAGCAGCCTCCTCCCCGGTAGGCAGCCCCAGCATTTT | CASSLLPGRQPQHF
TRBJ1-4 | . | . | TRBV18 | TGTGCCAGCTCACTCAGACGGTGGGGTGAAAAACTGTTTTTT | CASSLRRWGEKLFF
TRBJ1-1 | . | . | TRBV19 | TGTGCCAGTAGTTTGGGGTCGCGGGGGAACACTGAAGCTTTCTTT | CASSLGSRGNTEAFF
TRBJ1-5 | . | TRBD1 | TRBV7-2 | TGTGCCAGCAGCTTAGCGAAGGGGGCCTTTCAGCCCCAGCATTTT | CASSLAKGAFQPQHF
TRBJ2-5 | . | . | TRBV9 | TGTGCCAGCAGCGTTCAAGAGACCCAGTACTTC | CASSVQETQYF
TRBJ2-5 | . | . | TRBV10-3 | TGTGCCATCAGTGCTTCCAGGGGGGCAGGACCCAAAGTAACCCAGTACTTC | CAISASRGAGPKVTQYF
TRBJ1-5 | . | TRBD1 | TRBV19 | TGTGCCAGCGCCGACCCGGGACAGGACATTAGCAATCAGCCCCAGCATTTT | CASADPGQDISNQPQHF
TRBJ2-1 | . | TRBD2 | TRBV14 | TGTGCCAGCAGCCAAGAATACAGCGGGGGTCTGAATGAGCAGTTCTTC | CASSQEYSGGLNEQFF
TRBJ2-2 | . | . | TRBV6-5 | TGTGCCAGCAGCCGAGGGGTTACGAACACCGGGGAGCTGTTTTTT | CASSRGVTNTGELFF
TRBJ1-5 | . | . | TRBV12-5 | TGTGCTAGTGGTTTGGGGGGCGACCAGCCCCAGCATTTT | CASGLGGDQPQHF
TRBJ1-1 | . | . | TRBV7-2 | TGTGCCAGCAGCTTTTCCACAGGGTATAACACTGAAGCTTTCTTT | CASSFSTGYNTEAFF
TRBJ2-7 | . | . | TRBV19 | TGTGCCAGTAGTATCGATCGGGAAAACGAGCAGTACTTC | CASSIDRENEQYF
TRBJ1-1 | . | . | TRBV5-1 | TGCGCCAGCAGCTTAACAGGGAACACTGAAGCTTTCTTT | CASSLTGNTEAFF
TRBJ2-7 | once | TRBD1 | TRBV20-1 | TGCAGTGCTAGGACAGGGCGCGAGCAGTACTTC | CSARTGREQYF
TRBJ2-1 | . | . | TRBV12-3/TRBV12-4 | TGTGCCAGCAGTTTATCGGGGGTCAATGAGCAGTTCTTC | CASSLSGVNEQFF
TRBJ2-1 | . | . | TRBV24-1 | TGTGCCACCAGCTCAGGGTCCTACAATGAGCAGTTCTTC | CATSSGSYNEQFF
TRBJ1-1 | . | . | TRBV12-3/TRBV12-4 | TGTGCCAGCACCCGATCCTATGAAGCTTTCTTT | CASTRSYEAFF
TRBJ2-5 | . | TRBD2 | TRBV9 | TGTGCCAGCAGCGTAGCCCAGCGGGGGGGCCTGGAGACCCAGTACTTC | CASSVAQRGGLETQYF
TRBJ1-1 | . | TRBD1 | TRBV10-3 | TGTGCCATCAGAACAGGGGGCGCCCCTGAAGCTTTCTTT | CAIRTGGAPEAFF
TRBJ1-1 | . | . | TRBV27 | TGTGCCAGCAGTACTCGGACACCAGGCCACCCGAACACTGAAGCTTTCTTT | CASSTRTPGHPNTEAFF
TRBJ1-5 | . | . | TRBV30 | TGTGCCTGGAGTGTTATATTGGGGCCCCAGCATTTT | CAWSVILGPQHF
TRBJ1-1 | . | . | TRBV18 | TGTGCCAGCTCACGGGGGGGGAACACTGAAGCTTTCTTT | CASSRGGNTEAFF
TRBJ1-3 | . | . | TRBV28 | TGTGCCACCCGCTGGGGTTTCTCCGGAAACACCATATATTTT | CATRWGFSGNTIYF
TRBJ2-6 | . | . | TRBV7-7 | TGTGCTAGCAGCTCAGGCTCTGGGGCCAACGTCCTAACTTTC | CASSSGSGANVLTF
TRBJ2-5 | . | TRBD1 | TRBV4-1 | TGCGCCAGCAGCCGAGGACAGGTTCAAGAGACCCAGTACTTC | CASSRGQVQETQYF
TRBJ2-7 | . | TRBD2 | TRBV7-2 | TGTGCCAGCAGCTTGGGCCATTGGCTAGCGGGGGAGCAGTACTTC | CASSLGHWLAGEQYF
TRBJ2-4 | . | . | TRBV24-1 | TGTGCCACCAGTGATACGGACAAAAACATTCAGTACTTC | CATSDTDKNIQYF
TRBJ2-3 | . | . | TRBV30 | TGTGCCTGGAGCCGGGGGGCTAGCACAGATACGCAGTATTTT | CAWSRGASTDTQYF
TRBJ1-2 | . | TRBD1 | TRBV7-9 | TGTGCCAGCAGCCCTCACCGGGACAGGGCCCCCTTTGACTATGGCTACACCTTC | CASSPHRDRAPFDYGYTF
TRBJ1-5 | . | TRBD1 | TRBV19 | TGTGCCAGTAGCACAATCCCGAGAAGGACAGGGTTAAGGTCTCAGCCCCAGCATTTT | CASSTIPRRTGLRSQPQHF
TRBJ2-2 | once | . | TRBV7-6 | TGTGCCAGCAGCCAGTCCGGGACATCGAACACCGGGGAGCTGTTTTTT | CASSQSGTSNTGELFF
TRBJ1-6 | . | TRBD1 | TRBV14 | TGTGCCAGCAGCCAGGCCAGGGGGAGGTATCCCCTCCACTTT | CASSQARGRYPLHF
TRBJ1-2 | . | . | TRBV5-1 | TGCGCCAGCAGCCTAGGGACGGTGTATGGCTACACCTTC | CASSLGTVYGYTF
TRBJ1-1 | . | . | TRBV6-4 | TGTGCCAGCAGTGTCGCGGGGGGAAGGACTGAAGCTTTCTTT | CASSVAGGRTEAFF